This section outlines one TCR beta chain sequence together with its context. This entry comes from a study of CD8 T cells in Susac syndrome. Random-hexamer reverse transcription was applied to roughly 0.5 to 1 ug RNA. TCRdb reanalysed the immunoSEQ multiplex PCR reads using MiXCR and keeps one entry per CDR3 protein. Among some 110,000 distinct CDR3 sequences listed, around 94% were seen once. V dropped 7 bases and J dropped 2; count of bases not matched to a gene: 2. Germline assignment: CDR1 SQVTM and CDR2 ANQGSEA. The CDR3 is 13 residues long. The chain recombines TRBV29-1 with TRBJ2-6, with 7 nucleotides matching TRBD1. The sequence was collected from a human donor in good health. Sample: CD4+ T cells from PBMCs. The CDR3 DNA reads as TGCAGCGCGCAGGGGGCTGGGGCCAACGTCCTGACTTTC. Protein sequence: CSAQGAGANVLTF.